This T cell receptor beta chain was obtained from a study of blood T cell repertoires in COVID-19. Method: immunoSEQ multiplex PCR; TCRdb's copy keeps in-frame clones and lacks some. The sample includes 150,000 to 180,000 clones, 75% to 90% of them seen just once. Sequenced sample: peripheral blood. The TCR comes from a woman aged 40 to 49 with acute or convalescent COVID-19.

The CDR3 loop reads CASSRDRGRVTDTQYF. The DNA of the CDR3 is TGTGCCAGCAGCCGGGACAGGGGACGGGTCACAGATACGCAGTATTTT. The J gene is TRBJ2-3, the V gene TRBV28; 10 bases map to TRBD1. Per the germline V gene, CDR1 is MDHEN and CDR2 is SYDVKM. The junction had 8 bases not matched to a gene; V was cut back by 6 bases and J by 2 bases. The CDR3 is 16 amino acids.